This TCR beta chain comes out of a study of shared clonotypes between healthy human individuals (dated by TCRdb to between 2020 and 2021). For the study in its entirety: A few men and a couple of women, aged 18 to 49 years, made up the cohort. For each donor, CD4 naive and CD4 memory were each given three plates, CD8 naive was given two plates, and CD8 memory was given one plate. To estimate repertoire size and how much clonotype sharing occurs between individuals, the study deeply sequenced the blood TCR repertoires of roughly 5 healthy adults. Different laboratories and diverse techniques were used to prepare libraries and sequence TCR repertoires, to increase sequencing depth and limit assay-specific biases. Each donor's leukapheresis produced roughly between roughly 0.85 and 9.5 billion PBMCs. What the work shows at the level of the full study, not this receptor alone: The genetic and exposure-history diversity represented was limited by the small number of donors. Sampling was restricted to blood, and TCR repertoires in tissues likely differ from the TCR repertoires found in blood. Naive subsets generally had larger estimated clonotype richness than memory subsets. Higher generation probabilities were observed for clonotypes shared by all four sorted-subset donors than for non-shared clonotypes. When several donors were compared, the shared fraction of clonotypes was about 5.2% for naive CD4, 3.5% to 4% for naive CD8, about 2.5% for memory CD4, and roughly 0.43% for memory CD8. Pairwise subsampling led to the expectation that sequencing depth would affect the degree of clonotype sharing among donors. Rarefaction of sorted-subset datasets indicated incomplete sequencing despite the large sequencing depth.

In regard to this clone: Which antigen it targets is not known. Base qualities are not at hand, and no much larger clone is one base apart. The same CDR3 is also encoded by other DNA sequences in this sample.

Taken from cysteine to phenylalanine, the CDR3 has 13 residues. The sequence is cut down to CDR3 DNA, 39 bases in frame from base 1. The V and J ends are trimmed by 2 bases and 1 base, leaving 5 bases between them. CDR1 and CDR2 are drawn from the germline V gene: MDHEN, SYDVKM. Using the deep immunoSEQ assay, multiplex PCR amplified TCR CDR3 regions from genomic DNA. Extracted genomic DNA from each cell subset was distributed evenly across all wells of several immunoSEQ 96-well plates, and each plate was treated as a replicate. For sorted subsets, each replicate PCR was loaded with 200 ng genomic DNA, equivalent to 30,000 or so T cell genomes. Purified libraries were quantified with a Qubit 3.0 fluorometer, sized on a Bioanalyzer 2100, and re-quantified with the KAPA Library Quantification kit. Each immunoSEQ 96-well plate was sequenced on its own single-read 150-cycle Illumina NextSeq 550 flow cell. Per the authors' processing: Because the immunoSEQ output held only junctional sequences and lacked quality scores, the filtering could not match the filtering applied to full-length reads. To assign V/J genes and CDR3, sequences were annotated using PyIR, a Python wrapper for IgBLAST v1.9, with IMGT germline references. Any read was removed if the V/J assignment was weak (E-value above 1e-6), the CDR3 was missing, or the read contained stop codons, out-of-frame junctions, or ambiguous translated residues. V3J clonotypes were defined by identical inferred V gene, J gene, and CDR3 amino acid sequence. Percentage overlap between repertoires was computed as shared unique clonotypes divided by the size of the smaller repertoire. Repertoire richness was assessed with RTK rarefaction, the Chao1 estimator, and Recon v2.1 estimates of unobserved clonotypes. For all TCRbeta clonotypes obtained by the gDNA method from four donors, generation probabilities were computed with OLGA. What TCRdb holds here is the immuneACCESS table cut down to in-frame rearrangements. Part of the clones is not present; checked against another copy, under half of the missing clones reflect an unresolved V gene, and the others are unexplained. That table furnishes V, J and clone size, whereas the DNA furnished D and trimming. In this sample the table shows about 870,000 clones, around 93% of which occur a single time. Approximately 25% of the sample belongs to the ten largest clones.

For the CD8 naive samples, CD45RO-negative cells were positively selected for CCR7, yielding a CD45RA+CCR7+ population from which TemRA cells were excluded. Healthy HIV-negative adults with no recently reported acute infections or vaccinations were included as donors. All donors were Caucasian adults living in Nashville, Tennessee, USA. Blood was obtained by leukapheresis, after which PBMCs were separated by Ficoll-Histopaque density gradient centrifugation and cryopreserved in liquid nitrogen vapor phase. Purity and quantity of every magnetically sorted T cell population were checked by analytical flow cytometry. Each sorted fraction had its genomic DNA isolated and then quantified by UV absorbance on a Nanodrop 2000c.

The chain is made from TRBV28 and TRBJ1-1, with no confidently assigned D gene. The source material was naive CD8+ T cells sorted from blood. The cell subset or site label for this specimen denotes: CD45RA+CCR7+. This TCR derives from a young man in good health. The CDR3 protein: CASSLEGNTEAFF. The DNA sequence is as follows: TGTGCCAGCAGTTTAGAGGGGAACACTGAAGCTTTCTTT.